This entry describes one TCR beta chain. This clonotype was counted many times. Its antigen is currently not known. No base quality values were provided; no much bigger clone lies one nucleotide off. The CDR3, cysteine through phenylalanine, is 14 amino acids long. Only the CDR3 part of the read is kept: 42 bases, read in frame from the first base. For this chain, trimming is 6 bases at the V end and 2 bases at the J end, and the number of junction bases without a gene match is 7. CDR1 and CDR2, looked up from the germline V gene (reference sequence), are LNHDA and SQIVND. The entry originates in a study of T cell repertoires in cytomegalovirus infection (dated by TCRdb to about 2019). Regarding the research as a whole: The HLA type of each donor mattered for the analysis, because public TCR beta signatures pointed to carriage of CMV infection along with the matching HLA type. Paper-wide results and their limitations: The ex vivo response was dominated by HLA-C-restricted CMV-specific TCR beta clonotypes, which also provided the single most frequent clonotype in two of eight donors. In both this cohort and an independent cohort of some 350 donors, the cumulative frequency of public TCR beta family members distinguished carriers of CMV infection plus the relevant HLA type.

The listed sequencing device is Illumina HiSeq 1500. The public reads were run again by TCRdb, first through fastp at Q25 and then through MiXCR, and only productive beta chains were kept. Every CDR3 protein is listed once, alongside the most common genes and DNA of its rows. The sample profile shows about 130,000 distinct CDR3 sequences; 7% to 10% of them were found once. The biggest ten clones account for around 10% of the sample. Sample: PBMCs. Recombination joined TRBV19 with TRBJ2-7; 7 nucleotides in the junction match TRBD1. This TCR was recovered from a human donor in good health (CMV status not recorded). Some clones in this sample may be carry-over from other donors' samples. The CDR3 region has the sequence CASSVQGLAYEQYF. The nucleotides are TGTGCCAGTAGCGTACAGGGGTTGGCCTACGAGCAGTACTTC.